This record concerns one TCR beta chain sequence. Its antigen is undetermined. From the reads, TCRdb called clonotypes with MiXCR, one entry per CDR3 protein. The profile covers 600,000 to 800,000 distinct CDR3 sequences, with more than 20% appearing a single time and roughly 8% taken by the ten largest. The entry originates in a study of T cell repertoires in cytomegalovirus infection. Overall study: An indication of both CMV infection and matching HLA type came from public TCR beta signatures.

Study-wide results and caveats: In two of eight donors, the top clonotype was HLA-C-restricted CMV-specific. There were carriers of CMV plus the relevant HLA, and cumulative public TCR beta family frequency identified them.

The germline V gene has CDR1 MDHEN and CDR2 SYDVKM. CDR3 length: 14 amino acids. V lost 5 bases and J 0 bases, leaving 10 bases between the germline ends. The material sequenced was CD8+ T cells from PBMCs. The chain joins TRBV28 to TRBJ1-2, with D tentatively TRBD1 (6 bases). The source is a human donor in good health (CMV status not recorded). Some clones in this sample may be carry-over from other donors' samples. The CDR3 sequence is CASSRQEANYGYTF. In DNA, the CDR3 is TGTGCCAGCAGTCGACAGGAAGCTAACTATGGCTACACCTTC.